The 8 T cell receptor beta chains below were found in one sample sequenced in a study of human T cells and chemical hapten exposure. Via MiXCR, TCRdb re-called the RACE reads, giving one row per CDR3 protein. The sample shows some 350,000 distinct CDR3 sequences, under 9% of them seen only once. This sample's time point: patch test 1, 2 weeks after DPC sensitization. Treatment of the sample: therapeutic diphenylcyclopropenone sensitization with weekly scalp DPC. The sequencing used whole blood, collected in connection with sensitization to the hapten diphenylcyclopropenone (DPC). The receptors were sampled from a woman aged 18-29 years with alopecia areata. Some clones in this sample may be carry-over from other donors' samples.

This clonotype appeared many times. The chain links TRBV5-5 to TRBJ1-2, with D tentatively TRBD1 (6 bases). Germline CDR1 reads SGHKS; CDR2 reads YYEKEE (reference sequence). Deletions cut 2 bases from V and 8 bases from J, with 16 bases between. The CDR3 has 14 residues. CDR3 in amino acids: CASSFFAGAEGYTF. The CDR3 DNA reads TGTGCCAGCAGCTTTTTCGCAGGGGCAGAAGGCTACACCTTC. Variable domain in full (rest from reference TRBV5-5 and TRBJ1-2): DAGVTQSPTHLIKTRGQQVTLRCSPISGHKSVSWYQQVLGQGPQFIFQYYEKEERGRGNFPDRFSARQFPNYSSELNVNALLLGDSALYLCASSFFAGAEGYTFGSGTRLTVV.

The chain employs TRBV7-8 and TRBJ1-3, with 11 bases that match TRBD1. The CDR3 loop spans 17 amino acids. Germline V gives CDR1 SGHVS, CDR2 FQNEAQ. The J segment lost 0 bases and the V segment lost 0 bases, leaving 1 base of the junction unmatched. This CDR3 is CASSLAGTGGSGNTIYF. The DNA of the CDR3 is TGTGCCAGCAGCTTAGCCGGGACAGGGGGCTCTGGAAACACCATATATTTT.

This clonotype was counted between two and nine times. The chain couples TRBV6-6 to TRBJ1-2; TRBD1 matches 8 bases. Unmatched junction bases numbered 8, after V lost 2 bases and J lost 6 bases. The CDR3 sequence is 15 residues long. Germline values: CDR1 MNHNY, CDR2 SVGAGI (reference sequence). CDR3 DNA: TGTGCCAGCAGTTACACCGGACAGGGAAGTGATGGCTACACCTTC. It translates to CASSYTGQGSDGYTF.

The chain uses TRBV24-1 and TRBJ2-1; D remains ambiguous. The CDR3 totals 13 residues. Germline CDR1 and CDR2: KGHDR and SFDVKD. V lost 4 bases and J 8 bases, leaving 11 bases between the germline ends. CDR3 amino acids: CATSEFYGHEQFF. The CDR3 region has the DNA TGTGCCACCAGTGAATTTTATGGACATGAGCAGTTCTTC.

This sequence joins TRBV5-1 and TRBJ2-3; the match to TRBD2 covers 11 bases. Germline V gene data show CDR1 as SGHRS and CDR2 as YFSETQ. The CDR3 totals 16 residues. With V trimmed by 3 bases and J by 2 bases, 5 bases remained unmatched. The CDR3 region is CASSSTSGGTTDTQYF. DNA of the CDR3: TGCGCCAGCAGCTCCACTAGCGGGGGCACCACAGATACGCAGTATTTT.

The sample holds a few counts of this clonotype. J is TRBJ1-6 and V is TRBV5-1; no clear D. The CDR3 has 13 residues. The V gene lost 5 bases and the J gene lost 6 bases, with 9 bases spanning the gap. Germline lookup yields CDR1 SGHRS and CDR2 YFSETQ. Here the CDR3 DNA reads TGCGCCAGCAGTGCGGAGGCTAATTCACCCCTCCACTTT. Translation gives CASSAEANSPLHF. The whole variable domain, filled in from reference TRBV5-1 and TRBJ1-6, reads KAGVTQTPRYLIKTRGQQVTLSCSPISGHRSVSWYQQTPGQGLQFLFEYFSETQRNKGNFPGRFSGRQFSNSRSEMNVSTLELGDSALYLCASSAEANSPLHFGNGTRLTVT.

This clonotype was detected a few times. The chain carries TRBV20-1 and TRBJ1-3, with D unclear. Trimming pared 5 bases from V and 7 bases from J, leaving 9 bases between. CDR1 and CDR2 from the germline V gene are DFQATT and SNEGSKA (reference sequence). This CDR3 has 11 residues. The CDR3 protein is CSAPEGNTIYF. The CDR3 nucleotides read TGCAGTGCTCCAGAGGGTAACACCATATATTTT.

The V gene is TRBV6-2 or TRBV6-3, the J gene TRBJ1-5, with 7 bases that match TRBD1. The CDR3 spans 16 residues. CDR1 is MNHEY and CDR2 is SVGEGT in the germline V gene. V gave up 1 base and J gave up 1 base; unmatched junction bases: 4. CDR3 sequence reads: CASSYLAGQSNQPQHF. For the CDR3, the DNA is TGTGCCAGCAGTTACTTGGCGGGACAGAGCAATCAGCCCCAGCATTTT.